This T cell receptor beta chain comes out of a study of OX40 agonist ivuxolimab in advanced cancers. Regarding this clone: Its target is not known.

Only in-frame clones appear in the TCRdb table, and some are missing; sequencing was by immunoSEQ multiplex PCR. The table has around 60,000 clones, 86% seen once. Study-wide results and caveats: Antigen specificity remained undetermined for the expanded peripheral T cells. CD4+ and CD8+ blood T cells expanded clonally by week 6 at 0.1 to 3.0 mg/kg.

Sequencing used CD4+ or CD8+ T cells sorted from blood, obtained in a trial of the OX40 agonist ivuxolimab. This receptor was identified in an adult with an advanced solid tumor such as melanoma, head and neck, liver or kidney cancer.

CDR3 coding DNA: TGTGCCAGCAGTTACGCCAGGGGTAGAGGTGAAAAACTGTTTTTT. Translation: CASSYARGRGEKLFF. The genes are TRBV6-5 and TRBJ1-4; tentative D call: TRBD1 (6 bases). The length of the CDR3 is 15 residues. The germline V gene has CDR1 MNHEY and CDR2 SVGAGI. The ends were cut back, 2 bases at V and 7 bases at J, with 14 bases in the middle.